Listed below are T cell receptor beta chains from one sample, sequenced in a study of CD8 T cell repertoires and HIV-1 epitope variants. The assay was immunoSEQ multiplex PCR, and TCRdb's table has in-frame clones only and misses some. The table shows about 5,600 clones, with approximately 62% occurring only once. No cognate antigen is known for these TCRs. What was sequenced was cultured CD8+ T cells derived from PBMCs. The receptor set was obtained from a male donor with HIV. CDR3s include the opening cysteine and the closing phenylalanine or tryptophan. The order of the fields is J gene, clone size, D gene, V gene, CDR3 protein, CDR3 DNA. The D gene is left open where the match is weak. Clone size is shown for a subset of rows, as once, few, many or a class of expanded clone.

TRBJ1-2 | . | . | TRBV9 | CASSVDDNYGYTF | TGTGCCAGCAGCGTAGATGATAACTATGGCTACACCTTC
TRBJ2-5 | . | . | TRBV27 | CASSVIPGWGETQYF | TGTGCCAGCAGTGTGATTCCGGGATGGGGAGAGACCCAGTACTTC
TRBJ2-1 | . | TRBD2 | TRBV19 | CASSLAGYNEQFF | TGTGCCAGTAGTTTAGCGGGCTACAATGAGCAGTTCTTC
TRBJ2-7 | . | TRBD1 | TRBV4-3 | CASSQAGTGIEQYF | TGCGCCAGCAGCCAAGCCGGGACAGGGATTGAGCAGTACTTC
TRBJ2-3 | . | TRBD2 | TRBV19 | CASSIRGRPSGGHSTDTQYF | TGTGCCAGTAGTATAAGGGGGAGACCGAGCGGGGGCCACAGCACAGATACGCAGTATTTT
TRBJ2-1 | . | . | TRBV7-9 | CASSFDSKANEQFF | TGTGCCAGCAGCTTCGACTCAAAGGCCAATGAGCAGTTCTTC
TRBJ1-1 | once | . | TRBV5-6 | CASSFGTGNTEAFF | TGTGCCAGCAGCTTTGGGACTGGGAACACTGAAGCTTTCTTT
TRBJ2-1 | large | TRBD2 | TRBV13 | CASSISGRDMLNEQFF | TGTGCCAGCAGCATCAGCGGGAGGGACATGTTGAATGAGCAGTTCTTC
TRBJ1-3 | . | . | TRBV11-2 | CASSSAGAGNTIYF | TGTGCCAGCAGCTCGGCAGGGGCTGGAAACACCATATATTTT
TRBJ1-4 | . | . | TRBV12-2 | CASRPQTRMFEKLFF | TGTGCAAGTCGCCCTCAGACCAGGATGTTTGAAAAACTGTTTTTT
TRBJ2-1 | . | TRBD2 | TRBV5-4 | CASSLILAGHEQFF | TGTGCCAGCAGCTTGATCCTAGCGGGACATGAGCAGTTCTTC
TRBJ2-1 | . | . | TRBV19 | CASSYDGNAGNEQFF | TGTGCCAGTAGCTACGACGGGAATGCGGGCAATGAGCAGTTCTTC
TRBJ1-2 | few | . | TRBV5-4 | CASSPQGGYGYTF | TGTGCCAGCAGCCCGCAGGGAGGCTATGGCTACACCTTC
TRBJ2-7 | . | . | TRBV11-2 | CASSSEIGSSYEQYF | TGTGCCAGCAGCAGTGAGATAGGGAGCTCCTACGAGCAGTACTTC
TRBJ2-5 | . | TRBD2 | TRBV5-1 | CASSVRTSGAQETQYF | TGCGCCAGCAGCGTCCGAACTAGCGGGGCACAAGAGACCCAGTACTTC
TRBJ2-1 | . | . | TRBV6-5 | CASSYSIEQEQFF | TGTGCCAGCAGTTACTCGATAGAACAGGAGCAGTTCTTC
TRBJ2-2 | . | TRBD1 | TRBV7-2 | CASSLGLTGTGELFF | TGTGCCAGCAGCTTAGGCCTGACAGGGACCGGGGAGCTGTTTTTT
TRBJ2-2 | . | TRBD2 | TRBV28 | CASSLYTSGVTGELFF | TGTGCCAGCAGTTTATATACTAGCGGGGTCACCGGGGAGCTGTTTTTT
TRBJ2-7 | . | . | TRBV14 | CASSQSGPVYEQYF | TGTGCCAGCAGCCAGTCTGGACCCGTCTACGAGCAGTACTTC
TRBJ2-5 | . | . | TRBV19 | CASSIGGIGETQYF | TGTGCCAGTAGTATTGGGGGGATCGGGGAGACCCAGTACTTC